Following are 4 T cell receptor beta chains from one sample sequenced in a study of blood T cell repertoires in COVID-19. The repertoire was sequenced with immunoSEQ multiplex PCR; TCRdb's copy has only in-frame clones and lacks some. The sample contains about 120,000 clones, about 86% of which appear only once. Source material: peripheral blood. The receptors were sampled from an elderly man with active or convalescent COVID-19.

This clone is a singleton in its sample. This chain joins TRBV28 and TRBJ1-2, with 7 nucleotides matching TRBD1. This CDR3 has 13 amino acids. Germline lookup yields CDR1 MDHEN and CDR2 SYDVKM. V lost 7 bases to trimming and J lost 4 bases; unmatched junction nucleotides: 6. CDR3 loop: CASTRTGSYGYTF. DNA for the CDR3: TGTGCCAGCACCCGGACAGGCTCCTATGGCTACACCTTC.

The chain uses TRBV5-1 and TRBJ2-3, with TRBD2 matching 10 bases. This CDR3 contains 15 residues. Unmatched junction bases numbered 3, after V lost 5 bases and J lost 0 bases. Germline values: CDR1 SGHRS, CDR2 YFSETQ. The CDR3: CASRRLAGSTDTQYF. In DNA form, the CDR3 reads TGCGCCAGCAGGAGACTAGCGGGCAGCACAGATACGCAGTATTTT. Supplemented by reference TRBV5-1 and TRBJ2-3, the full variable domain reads KAGVTQTPRYLIKTRGQQVTLSCSPISGHRSVSWYQQTPGQGLQFLFEYFSETQRNKGNFPGRFSGRQFSNSRSEMNVSTLELGDSALYLCASRRLAGSTDTQYFGPGTRLTVL.

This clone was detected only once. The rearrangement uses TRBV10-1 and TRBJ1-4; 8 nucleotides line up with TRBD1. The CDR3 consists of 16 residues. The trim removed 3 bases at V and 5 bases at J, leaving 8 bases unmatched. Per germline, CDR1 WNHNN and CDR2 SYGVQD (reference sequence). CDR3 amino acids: CASSDHTGQENEKLFF. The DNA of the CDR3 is TGCGCCAGCAGTGACCATACGGGACAGGAGAATGAAAAACTGTTTTTT.

The CDR3 reads CASGGSGNTIYF. CDR3 coding DNA: TGTGCCAGCGGAGGCTCTGGAAACACCATATATTTT. The J gene is TRBJ1-3, the V gene TRBV10-3; D remains unclear. This CDR3 comprises 12 residues. Germline CDR1 and CDR2: ENHRY and SYGVKD. Trimming pared 10 bases from V and 0 bases from J, leaving 7 bases between.